Following are 27 T cell receptor beta chains from one sample sequenced in a study of blood T cell repertoires in COVID-19. Some clones are missing from TCRdb's copy, which holds only in-frame ones; the method was immunoSEQ multiplex PCR. This table has around 150,000 clones, about four fifths appearing once. The specimen sequenced was peripheral blood. Every receptor here comes from a woman of 80 years or more with acute or convalescent COVID-19.

In its sample, this clone was seen once. J is TRBJ2-2 and V is TRBV5-1, with 10 nucleotides matching TRBD2. J was trimmed by 3 bases and V by 4 bases; bases with no gene match: 6. Germline-derived CDR1 and CDR2 are SGHRS and YFSETQ. The CDR3 contains 16 residues. The CDR3 region has the DNA TGCGCCAGCAGCGCGAGCGGGAGGGGGTACACCGGGGAGCTGTTTTTT. This encodes CASSASGRGYTGELFF.

V and J are TRBV6-5 and TRBJ1-5; D possibly corresponds to TRBD1 (5 bases). Trimming removed 5 bases from V and 4 bases from J, with 15 bases in between. The CDR3 is made up of 15 amino acids. Germline V gene data show CDR1 as MNHEY and CDR2 as SVGAGI. CDR3 residues: CASSLDGGGNQPQHF. CDR3 nucleotides: TGTGCCAGCAGTCTCGATGGGGGAGGAAATCAGCCCCAGCATTTT.

This clone was found a few times. The V call is TRBV7-9, the J call TRBJ1-1; D not certain. This CDR3 is built from 14 residues. Germline V gene sequence: CDR1 SEHNR, CDR2 FQNEAQ (reference sequence). Trimming took 0 bases from V and 2 from J, leaving 7 bases between them. The CDR3 protein is CASSLARSNTEAFF. The CDR3 DNA sequence: TGTGCCAGCAGCTTAGCGAGGAGTAACACTGAAGCTTTCTTT.

The rearrangement links TRBV11-3 to TRBJ1-1, with D unclear. The germline V and J ends were trimmed by 1 base and 4 bases, with 7 bases remaining between them. CDR1 is SGHNT and CDR2 is YENEEA in the germline V gene. This CDR3 has 13 residues. CDR3 nucleotide sequence: TGTGCCAGCAGCTTAGCTCGGAGCACTGAAGCTTTCTTT. Its translation is CASSLARSTEAFF.

The genes are TRBV18 and TRBJ2-2; 7 nucleotides line up with TRBD1. The germline gives CDR1 KGHSH, CDR2 LQKENI. V trimming: 2 bases; J trimming: 5 bases; junction bases outside the gene matches: 5. CDR3 length: 15 residues. The DNA for the CDR3 is TGTGCCAGCTCACCAAGGGACAGACTAACCGGGGAGCTGTTTTTT. Its protein is CASSPRDRLTGELFF.

In this sample, this clone turned up once. The DNA for the CDR3 is TGTGCCAGCAGCCAAGGAACAGGGCGCGAGCAGTACTTC. Residues: CASSQGTGREQYF. The rearrangement joins TRBV3-1 (or the pseudogene TRBV3-2) to TRBJ2-7, with D possibly matching TRBD1 (6 bases). The germline V gene has CDR1 LGHDT and CDR2 YNNKEL (reference sequence). Deletions cut 1 base from V and 6 bases from J, with 10 bases between. The CDR3 consists of 13 residues.

The genes are TRBV9 and TRBJ1-4; a weak D match, TRBD1 (5 bases). CDR1 and CDR2 (germline): SGDLS, YYNGEE. This CDR3 region has 16 residues. Between the trimmed V and J ends, which lost 4 bases and 0 bases, there was a span of 13 bases. CDR3 region: CASSPHPGATNEKLFF. DNA of the CDR3: TGTGCCAGCAGCCCCCATCCGGGGGCAACTAATGAAAAACTGTTTTTT.

The chain employs TRBV28 and TRBJ2-1, with 12 bases matching TRBD1. Germline lookup yields CDR1 MDHEN and CDR2 SYDVKM. The CDR3 totals 17 residues. With 8 bases clipped from V and 6 bases from J, the junction kept 14 bases outside the gene matches. The CDR3 protein is CASGSQGQGAYINEQFF. The CDR3 DNA is TGTGCCAGCGGAAGCCAGGGACAGGGGGCCTACATCAATGAGCAGTTCTTC.

This chain connects TRBV6-1 to TRBJ1-4; D possibly corresponds to TRBD1 (5 bases). In germline, CDR1 is MNHNS, CDR2 SASEGT. This CDR3 is 16 amino acids long. Trimming shortened V by 4 bases and J by 4 bases, and 16 bases separated the two germline ends. The CDR3 DNA reads TGTGCCAGCAGTGCCCTCGGGGGGAGGGGTAATGAAAAACTGTTTTTT. Translated: CASSALGGRGNEKLFF.

The chain combines TRBV7-3 with TRBJ1-1; D not certain. V was pared by 0 bases and J by 0 bases, with 5 bases between. Germline V CDR1 and CDR2: SGHTA, FQGTGA. The CDR3 is 14 residues long. CDR3 DNA sequence: TGTGCCAGCAGCTTAACTTTAGTGAACACTGAAGCTTTCTTT. Protein sequence: CASSLTLVNTEAFF.

The chain recombines TRBV21-1 with TRBJ1-3; TRBD1 is the table's D call and was not checked against the DNA. TRBV21-1 constitutes a pseudogene. The CDR3 spans 16 residues. This chain's CDR3 is CASSKKRTGVGNTIYF. The CDR3 nucleotides read TGTGCCAGCAGCAAAAAAAGGACAGGGGTTGGAAACACCATATATTTT.

This sequence joins TRBV28 and TRBJ2-7, with 7 bases aligning to TRBD2. The CDR3 is made up of 14 amino acids. V trimming: 9 bases; J trimming: 0 bases; junction bases outside the gene matches: 8. Germline CDR1 reads MDHEN; CDR2 reads SYDVKM. The CDR3 DNA reads TGTGCCAGTCAGTTGGGAGGGAGCTCCTACGAGCAGTACTTC. This gives the protein CASQLGGSSYEQYF. Combining the CDR3 with reference TRBV28 and TRBJ2-7 gives the whole variable domain DVKVTQSSRYLVKRTGEKVFLECVQDMDHENMFWYRQDPGLGLRLIYFSYDVKMKEKGDIPEGYSVSREKKERFSLILESASTNQTSMYLCASQLGGSSYEQYFGPGTRLTVT.

The chain combines TRBV28 with TRBJ2-7; D might be TRBD2 (5 bases). CDR3 length: 13 residues. Germline V CDR1 and CDR2: MDHEN, SYDVKM. V lost 8 bases to trimming and J lost 2 bases, with 13 bases between them. CDR3 DNA: TGTGCCAGCCAAGGGAGACTACCCTACGAGCAGTACTTC. Translation: CASQGRLPYEQYF.

This clone came up a few times. The V gene is TRBV6-5, the J gene TRBJ1-5, with D unclear. Trimming removed 0 bases at V and 9 bases at J, with 9 bases between. CDR1 MNHEY and CDR2 SVGAGI come from the germline V gene. CDR3 length: 13 amino acids. As DNA, the CDR3 is TGTGCCAGCAGTTACTCGCCCCTAGGGCCCCAGCATTTT. It is translated as CASSYSPLGPQHF.

The chain employs TRBV28 and TRBJ1-6, with D perhaps matching TRBD1 (6 bases). This CDR3 comprises 16 residues. The V gene's germline CDR1 is MDHEN and CDR2 SYDVKM. Trimming stripped 7 bases from V and 7 bases from J, with 20 bases between. The CDR3 sequence is CASTPPGGAENSPLHF. Written as DNA, the CDR3 is TGTGCCAGCACCCCACCGGGGGGCGCGGAAAATTCACCCCTCCACTTT.

The V and J genes are TRBV24-1 and TRBJ2-6; the D gene is possibly TRBD1 (6 bases). CDR3 length: 18 residues. Trimming removed 3 bases at V and 0 bases at J, with 14 bases between. CDR1 is KGHDR, CDR2 SFDVKD, per germline. CDR3 amino acids: CATSDPQGTSSGANVLTF. CDR3 in DNA: TGTGCCACCAGTGATCCACAGGGTACGAGCTCTGGGGCCAACGTCCTGACTTTC.

The rearrangement joins TRBV11-2 to TRBJ2-3; no definite D call. The germline CDR1 and CDR2 sequences are SGHAT and FQNNGV. Trimming stripped 2 bases from V and 6 bases from J, with 9 bases between. This CDR3 contains 13 residues. The chain's CDR3 is CASSLLAVDTQYF. The CDR3 DNA follows: TGTGCCAGCAGCTTACTTGCGGTGGATACGCAGTATTTT.

The J gene is TRBJ2-3, the V gene TRBV5-1; D gene ambiguous. The germline CDR1 and CDR2 sequences are SGHRS and YFSETQ. The germline V and J ends were trimmed by 0 bases and 7 bases, with 12 bases remaining between them. The CDR3 spans 14 residues. The CDR3 here is CASSLAAGTNTQYF. The DNA for the CDR3 is TGCGCCAGCAGCTTGGCGGCAGGTACAAATACGCAGTATTTT.

This clone appeared a few times. The chain recombines TRBV10-1 with TRBJ2-7; possible D gene TRBD1, 6 bases. V was shortened by 6 bases and J by 0 bases, with 9 bases between the two germline ends. CDR1 is WNHNN, CDR2 SYGVQD, per germline (reference sequence). The length of the CDR3 is 13 residues. Here the CDR3 reads CASSPDSSYEQYF. In nucleotides, the CDR3 is TGCGCCAGCAGCCCGGACAGCTCCTACGAGCAGTACTTC.

The CDR3 region has the DNA TGTGCCAGTCTCCCAAGCGGGGGGGCCGCAGATACGCAGTATTTT. Its translation: CASLPSGGAADTQYF. The genes are TRBV19 and TRBJ2-3, with 10 bases fitting TRBD2. CDR1 and CDR2 (germline): LNHDA, SQIVND (reference sequence). The V segment lost 8 bases and the J segment 4 bases; nucleotides outside the gene matches: 9. The CDR3 contains 15 residues.

The V call is TRBV29-1, the J call TRBJ2-7; weak D call: TRBD1 (7 bases). CDR3 length equals 12 residues. V dropped 7 bases and J dropped 3 bases, with 13 bases sitting between them. Per the germline V gene, CDR1 is SQVTM and CDR2 is ANQGSEA. The CDR3 DNA reads TGCAGCGCCCAGGGGGGTTACTACGAGCAGTACTTC. Its protein is CSAQGGYYEQYF.

This chain joins TRBV19 and TRBJ1-4, with a weak D call TRBD1 (5 bases). In germline, CDR1 is LNHDA, CDR2 SQIVND (reference sequence). V was cut by 3 bases and J by 5 bases, with 7 bases left in between. The CDR3 is made up of 13 amino acids. CDR3: CASSMPGNEKLFF. As DNA, the CDR3 is TGTGCCAGTAGTATGCCAGGGAATGAAAAACTGTTTTTT.

The chain is built from TRBV5-1 and TRBJ2-4; D remains ambiguous. The length of the CDR3 is 15 residues. The V end lost 0 bases, the J end lost 6 bases, and 13 bases lay between the germline ends. From germline, CDR1 is SGHRS and CDR2 YFSETQ. CDR3 residues: CASSLDSDTRNIQYF. CDR3 nucleotides: TGCGCCAGCAGCTTGGATTCAGACACCCGAAACATTCAGTACTTC.

To note about this clone: Additional DNA sequences in this sample encode the identical CDR3. V is TRBV14 and J is TRBJ1-1, with D tentatively TRBD1 (5 bases). The CDR3 runs 14 residues. The germline V gene encodes CDR1 SGHDN and CDR2 FVKESK. Trimming took 1 base from V and 0 from J, leaving 6 bases between them. The CDR3 DNA follows: TGTGCCAGCAGCCAAGCAGGGATGAACACTGAAGCTTTCTTT. Its translation is CASSQAGMNTEAFF.

This chain links TRBV29-1 with TRBJ1-4, with a weak D call TRBD1 (6 bases). The germline V and J ends were trimmed by 3 bases and 5 bases, with 7 bases remaining between them. Germline loops: CDR1 SQVTM, CDR2 ANQGSEA. The length of the CDR3 is 12 residues. CDR3 DNA sequence: TGCAGCGTTGACCAGGGGAATGAAAAACTGTTTTTT. This sequence encodes CSVDQGNEKLFF.

The chain joins TRBV5-1 to TRBJ1-3, with D maybe TRBD1 (5 bases). CDR1 is SGHRS and CDR2 is YFSETQ in the germline V gene. Trimming removed 0 bases from V and 0 bases from J, with 7 bases in between. The CDR3 length is 15 residues. The DNA for the CDR3 is TGCGCCAGCAGCTTGGACAGGAGCTCTGGAAACACCATATATTTT. Translated: CASSLDRSSGNTIYF. Complete variable domain (other parts from reference TRBV5-1 and TRBJ1-3): KAGVTQTPRYLIKTRGQQVTLSCSPISGHRSVSWYQQTPGQGLQFLFEYFSETQRNKGNFPGRFSGRQFSNSRSEMNVSTLELGDSALYLCASSLDRSSGNTIYFGEGSWLTVV.

The chain is built from TRBV28 and TRBJ2-7; weak D call: TRBD1 (5 bases). CDR1 and CDR2 (germline): MDHEN, SYDVKM. With 6 bases removed from V and 3 bases from J, the gap between germline ends came to 18 bases. The CDR3 totals 15 residues. CDR3 region: CASSLTGLFGYEQYF. The DNA of the CDR3 is TGTGCCAGCAGCCTTACAGGTCTGTTCGGCTACGAGCAGTACTTC.